This TCR beta chain was recovered during a study of blood T cell repertoires in COVID-19. As for the study in general: COVID-19 samples from acute and convalescent phases originated in the United States, Italy and Spain. In each case, the material was cDNA or gDNA derived from T cells, B-cell-depleted T cells, or PBMCs.

V trimming: 6 bases; J trimming: 11 bases; junction bases outside the gene matches: 18. The germline V gene encodes CDR1 MNHEY and CDR2 SVGAGI. The CDR3 length is 15 residues. Per the original data handling: Estimation of nucleated cell counts was performed using reference gene primer amplification. Here immunoSEQ multiplex PCR was the method, and the copy in TCRdb shows in-frame clones only, minus some. V, J and clone size are those of that table, while D and trimming were read from the DNA. The table includes approximately 180,000 clones, around 90% detected once. The material sequenced was peripheral blood. The chain joins TRBV6-5 to TRBJ1-1; 7 bases align to TRBD1. This receptor was obtained from a man between 60 and 75 years old with active or convalescent COVID-19. The CDR3 nucleotides are TGTGCCAGCAGACTCTTTCAGGGGGAGTCGGTCAGGGCTTTCTTT. It translates to CASRLFQGESVRAFF.